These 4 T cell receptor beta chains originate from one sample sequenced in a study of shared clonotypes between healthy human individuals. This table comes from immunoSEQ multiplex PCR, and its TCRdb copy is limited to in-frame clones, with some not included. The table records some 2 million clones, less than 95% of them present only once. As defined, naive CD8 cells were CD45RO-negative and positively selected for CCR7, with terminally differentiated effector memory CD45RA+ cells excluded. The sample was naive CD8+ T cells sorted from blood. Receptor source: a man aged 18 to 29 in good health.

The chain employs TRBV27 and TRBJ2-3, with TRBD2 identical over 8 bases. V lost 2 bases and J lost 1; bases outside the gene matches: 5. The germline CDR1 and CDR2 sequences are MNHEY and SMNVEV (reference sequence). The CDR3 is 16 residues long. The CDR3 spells CASSLERESGTDTQYF. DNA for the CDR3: TGTGCCAGCAGTTTAGAGCGGGAGTCAGGCACAGATACGCAGTATTTT.

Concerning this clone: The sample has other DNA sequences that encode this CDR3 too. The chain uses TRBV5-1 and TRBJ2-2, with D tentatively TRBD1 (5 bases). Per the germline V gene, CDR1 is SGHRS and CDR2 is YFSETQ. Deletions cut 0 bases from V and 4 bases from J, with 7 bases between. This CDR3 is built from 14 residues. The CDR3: CASSLEGVTGELFF. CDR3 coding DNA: TGCGCCAGCAGCTTGGAAGGGGTCACCGGGGAGCTGTTTTTT.

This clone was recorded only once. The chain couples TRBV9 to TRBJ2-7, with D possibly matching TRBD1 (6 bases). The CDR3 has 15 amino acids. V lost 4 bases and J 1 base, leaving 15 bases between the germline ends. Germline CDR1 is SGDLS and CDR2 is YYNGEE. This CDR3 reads CASSSTGTTSYEQYF. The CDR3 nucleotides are TGTGCCAGCAGCTCGACCGGGACAACGTCCTACGAGCAGTACTTC.

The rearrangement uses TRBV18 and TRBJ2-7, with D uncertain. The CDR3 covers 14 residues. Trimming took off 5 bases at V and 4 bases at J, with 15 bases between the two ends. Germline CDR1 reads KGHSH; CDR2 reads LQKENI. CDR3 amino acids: CASSAPPDVYEQYF. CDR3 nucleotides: TGTGCCAGCTCAGCGCCTCCCGATGTTTACGAGCAGTACTTC.